The 29 T cell receptor beta chains below come from one sample, sequenced in a study of human T cells and chemical hapten exposure. Time point in this sample: pre-sensitization, week 0. Stated treatment: therapeutic diphenylcyclopropenone sensitization with weekly scalp DPC. One entry per CDR3 protein, called by TCRdb with MiXCR from the RACE reads. The table shows about 93,000 distinct CDR3 sequences, with roughly 8.5% occurring only once. Specimen: whole blood, collected in connection with sensitization to the hapten diphenylcyclopropenone (DPC). The receptors shown here come from a man aged 40-55 years with alopecia areata. Some clones in this sample may be carry-over from other donors' samples.

The sample holds a few counts of this clonotype. This chain uses TRBV19 with TRBJ2-1; a weak D match, TRBD1 (6 bases). The CDR3 consists of 14 residues. Germline assignment: CDR1 LNHDA and CDR2 SQIVND (reference sequence). The V end lost 4 bases, the J end lost 7 bases, and 14 bases lay between the germline ends. This chain's CDR3 is CASSTGQLLNEQFF. The CDR3 coding sequence is TGTGCCAGTAGTACTGGACAGCTTTTAAATGAGCAGTTCTTC.

This clonotype was seen a handful of times. The V gene is TRBV7-8, the J gene TRBJ2-7, with TRBD1 identical over 10 bases. This CDR3 has 14 residues. Unmatched junction bases numbered 5, after V lost 3 bases and J lost 6 bases. Looked up from germline, CDR1 is SGHVS and CDR2 is FQNEAQ. CDR3 nucleotide sequence: TGTGCCAGCAGCTTGTTAGGACAGGGGGGCGAGCAGTACTTC. The encoded protein is CASSLLGQGGEQYF.

A remark on this clonotype: Just one base apart from a much larger clone, this may be a read error. The chain employs TRBV4-3 and TRBJ2-7; D might be TRBD1 (5 bases). Looked up from germline, CDR1 is LGHNA and CDR2 is YSLEER. V dropped 0 bases and J dropped 7 bases, with 13 bases sitting between them. This CDR3 contains 14 residues. The CDR3 DNA sequence: TGCGCCAGCAGCCAAGAAACGGAAAGGGGAGAGCAGTACTTC. Translation: CASSQETERGEQYF.

Ten or more counts support this clonotype. This chain uses TRBV10-3 with TRBJ2-6; no clear D gene. Germline-derived CDR1 and CDR2 are ENHRY and SYGVKD. The CDR3 is made up of 15 amino acids. V lost 3 bases and J lost 0, with 6 bases in between. The CDR3 here is CAISDSPSGANVLTF. The CDR3 coding sequence is TGTGCCATCAGTGACAGCCCCTCTGGGGCCAACGTCCTGACTTTC.

V gene TRBV24-1 combines with J gene TRBJ2-3, with 8 bases identical to TRBD2. Losses at the gene ends were 0 bases for V and 4 bases for J; bases not matched to a gene: 8. Germline loops: CDR1 KGHDR, CDR2 SFDVKD. The CDR3 extends over 17 amino acids. In DNA, the CDR3 is TGTGCCACCAGTGATTTGAATAGCGGGACCCATCCAGATACGCAGTATTTT. Translating it yields CATSDLNSGTHPDTQYF.

This chain connects TRBV6-5 to TRBJ2-2; a weak D match, TRBD2 (5 bases). The V end was cut by 2 bases, the J end by 0 bases, with 10 bases between. Looked up from germline, CDR1 is MNHEY and CDR2 is SVGAGI. This CDR3 has 16 amino acids. CDR3 sequence reads: CASSYSGMTNTGELFF. The CDR3 DNA reads as TGTGCCAGCAGTTACAGCGGAATGACGAACACCGGGGAGCTGTTTTTT.

This clonotype occurred many times. V gene TRBV30 combines with J gene TRBJ2-6; D call uncertain. This CDR3 is built from 15 residues. V gave up 0 bases and J gave up 0 bases, with 6 bases separating them. Per the germline V gene, CDR1 is GTSNPN and CDR2 is SVGIG (reference sequence). The CDR3, as DNA: TGTGCCTGGAGTGTATCCCTCTCTGGGGCCAACGTCCTGACTTTC. This gives the protein CAWSVSLSGANVLTF.

This clonotype was found a few times. The genes are TRBV7-9 and TRBJ2-3, with 8 bases that match TRBD2. The length of the CDR3 is 17 residues. Germline V CDR1 and CDR2: SEHNR, FQNEAQ (reference sequence). The trim removed 2 bases at V and 4 bases at J, leaving 11 bases unmatched. This CDR3 reads CASSLPKREPLPDTQYF. The CDR3 DNA is TGTGCCAGCAGCTTACCAAAGCGGGAGCCCCTCCCAGATACGCAGTATTTT.

The V gene is TRBV11-2, the J gene TRBJ2-3; maybe TRBD2 (6 bases). V was cut by 4 bases and J by 8 bases, with 10 bases left in between. The CDR3 runs to 12 residues. The germline gives CDR1 SGHAT, CDR2 FQNNGV. The chain's CDR3 is CASSSSGFTQYF. As DNA, the CDR3 is TGTGCCAGCAGCTCCAGCGGGTTTACGCAGTATTTT.

This clonotype was found a few times. The chain recombines TRBV30 with TRBJ2-7; 7 bases are a match to TRBD1. This CDR3 has 14 residues. Trimming cost V 5 bases and J 1 base; bases outside gene matches: 8. Germline values: CDR1 GTSNPN, CDR2 SVGIG (reference sequence). CDR3 in DNA: TGTGCCTGGGCAAGGACAGGCAGATCCTACGAGCAGTACGTC. This gives the protein CAWARTGRSYEQYV.

In its sample, this clonotype was seen many times. V and J are TRBV12-3 or TRBV12-4 and TRBJ1-1; D possibly corresponds to TRBD1 (6 bases). Trimming removed 2 bases at V and 11 bases at J, with 15 bases between. This CDR3 is 13 amino acids long. DNA of the CDR3: TGTGCCAGCAGTTTATGGGGGGGGCGCACGGCTTTCTTT. The encoded protein is CASSLWGGRTAFF.

A few counts support this clonotype. J is TRBJ2-7 and V is TRBV12-3 or TRBV12-4; D is perhaps TRBD2 (5 bases). V was cut by 2 bases and J by 7 bases, with 9 bases left in between. CDR3 length: 12 residues. CDR3 nucleotides: TGTGCCAGCAGTTTACGGGATGAGGAGCAGTACTTC. It encodes CASSLRDEEQYF.

This clonotype was recorded many times. The gene calls are TRBV7-8 and TRBJ1-2; TRBD1 is a possible D gene (6 bases). The V end lost 5 bases, the J end lost 8 bases, and 21 bases lay between the germline ends. Germline assignment: CDR1 SGHVS and CDR2 FQNEAQ. CDR3 size: 15 residues. The CDR3 nucleotides read TGTGCCAGCAGCCCAACAAGAGACAGGTCGCGGGGCTACACCTTC. This codes for CASSPTRDRSRGYTF.

The chain joins TRBV2 to TRBJ2-1; no definite D call. This CDR3 spans 12 amino acids. The germline V gene encodes CDR1 SNHLY and CDR2 FYNNEI. Trimming took 7 bases from V and 16 from J, leaving 20 bases between them. The CDR3 DNA follows: TGTGCCAGCAACGAAGAAAGGGCCTCCCCCTTCTTC. Translating it yields CASNEERASPFF.

This clonotype came up many times. The chain recombines TRBV4-3 with TRBJ1-1; TRBD1 matches 7 bases. The CDR3 sequence is 13 residues long. From germline, CDR1 is LGHNA and CDR2 YSLEER. The trim removed 6 bases at V and 3 bases at J, leaving 4 bases unmatched. The CDR3 loop reads CASSTGVDTEAFF. The CDR3 coding sequence is TGCGCCAGCAGTACAGGGGTCGACACTGAAGCTTTCTTT.

This clonotype has a handful of counts. This rearrangement joins TRBV28 to TRBJ2-1; maybe TRBD1 (6 bases). V was cut by 5 bases and J by 1 base, with 12 bases left in between. From germline, CDR1 is MDHEN and CDR2 SYDVKM. The CDR3 has 15 residues. This CDR3 reads CASSPWTDSYNEQFF. The DNA of the CDR3 is TGTGCCAGCAGTCCTTGGACAGATTCCTACAATGAGCAGTTCTTC. The full variable domain, in which reference TRBV28 and TRBJ2-1 provide the parts outside the CDR3, is DVKVTQSSRYLVKRTGEKVFLECVQDMDHENMFWYRQDPGLGLRLIYFSYDVKMKEKGDIPEGYSVSREKKERFSLILESASTNQTSMYLCASSPWTDSYNEQFFGPGTRLTVL.

This clonotype was observed a few times. The CDR3 spells CSALAGSGSTDTQYF. The CDR3 nucleotides read TGCAGTGCTCTGGCCGGTAGCGGGAGCACAGATACGCAGTATTTT. The chain combines TRBV20-1 with TRBJ2-3, with 7 bases lining up with TRBD2. With 5 bases clipped from V and 0 bases from J, the junction kept 8 bases outside the gene matches. CDR3 length equals 15 residues. Germline CDR1 and CDR2: DFQATT and SNEGSKA (reference sequence).

This clonotype was counted ten times or more. The chain couples TRBV20-1 to TRBJ2-4; D ambiguous. The CDR3 totals 16 residues. V was clipped by 0 bases and J by 0 bases, with 12 bases between them. CDR1 is DFQATT and CDR2 is SNEGSKA in the germline V gene (reference sequence). The CDR3 spells CSARDLDILAKNIQYF. The CDR3 DNA is TGCAGTGCTAGAGATTTAGACATTCTAGCCAAAAACATTCAGTACTTC.

This chain links TRBV11-1 with TRBJ2-5; 13 nucleotides match TRBD2. The CDR3 is 17 residues long. CDR1 and CDR2 (germline): SGHAT, FQDESV (reference sequence). After removal of 2 bases from V and 0 bases from J, the junction contained 3 bases not matched to a gene. The CDR3 DNA reads TGTGCCAGCAGCTTAATGACTAGCGGGAGGAACCAAGAGACCCAGTACTTC. This gives the protein CASSLMTSGRNQETQYF.

J is TRBJ2-7 and V is TRBV28, with no clear D. V lost 2 bases and J lost 5, with 10 bases in between. From germline, CDR1 is MDHEN and CDR2 SYDVKM. The CDR3 length is 13 residues. The CDR3: CASSLVGNHEQYV. CDR3 sequence (DNA): TGTGCCAGCAGTTTAGTTGGGAATCACGAGCAGTACGTC.

This clonotype was seen many times. The rearrangement uses TRBV10-3 and TRBJ1-1; D ambiguous. The CDR3 spans 14 residues. The germline gives CDR1 ENHRY, CDR2 SYGVKD. V shed 7 bases and J shed 1 base, with 13 bases lying between them. CDR3 nucleotides: TGTGCCATCAAGTGGGAGGACCCGAACACTGAAGCTTTCTTT. Translation gives CAIKWEDPNTEAFF.

This clonotype was recorded many times. The gene calls are TRBV28 and TRBJ2-7; 8 bases match TRBD1. The CDR3 totals 13 residues. CDR1 is MDHEN, CDR2 SYDVKM, per germline. Trimming cost V 7 bases and J 7 bases; bases outside gene matches: 9. For the CDR3, the DNA is TGTGCCAGCAAAACAGGGGGGCTGAGTGAGCAGTACTTC. This encodes CASKTGGLSEQYF.

This clonotype showed up many times. The V gene is TRBV12-3 or TRBV12-4, the J gene TRBJ2-1; TRBD2 aligns across 14 bases. V lost 6 bases to trimming and J lost 8 bases; unmatched junction nucleotides: 9. CDR3 length: 16 amino acids. CDR3 amino acids: CASRGRTSGRNDEQFF. The CDR3 DNA reads TGTGCCAGCAGAGGCCGGACTAGCGGGAGGAACGATGAGCAGTTCTTC.

This clonotype was seen a few times. The V and J genes are TRBV28 and TRBJ2-5; tentative D call: TRBD1 (5 bases). Per germline, CDR1 MDHEN and CDR2 SYDVKM. The CDR3 loop spans 15 amino acids. V lost 6 bases and J 1 base, leaving 15 bases between the germline ends. CDR3 amino acids: CASRSGRVIQETQYF. The CDR3 DNA reads as TGTGCCAGCAGGTCGGGCAGGGTGATCCAAGAGACCCAGTACTTC.

This clonotype appeared many times. The V gene is TRBV7-2, the J gene TRBJ2-1; D not resolved. V shed 2 bases and J shed 9 bases, with 11 bases lying between them. Germline CDR1 is SGHTA and CDR2 is FQGNSA. The CDR3 consists of 13 residues. CDR3 bases: TGTGCCAGCAGCTTATTGTCCCTCCCTGAGCAGTTCTTC. This translates into CASSLLSLPEQFF.

The V gene is TRBV7-9, the J gene TRBJ2-4, with a possible D match to TRBD1 (5 bases). Trimming took off 6 bases at V and 3 bases at J, with 12 bases between the two ends. The length of the CDR3 is 14 residues. Germline V CDR1 and CDR2: SEHNR, FQNEAQ (reference sequence). The CDR3 is CASSQGSNKNIQYF. DNA of the CDR3: TGTGCCAGCAGTCAGGGAAGTAACAAAAACATTCAGTACTTC.

There are many counts of this clonotype. The CDR3 here is CSARDVYGYTF. CDR3 nucleotide sequence: TGCAGTGCTAGAGATGTCTATGGCTACACCTTC. The V and J genes are TRBV20-1 and TRBJ1-2; no firm D call. The length of the CDR3 is 11 residues. CDR1 and CDR2 from the germline V gene are DFQATT and SNEGSKA (reference sequence). Trimming shortened V by 0 bases and J by 4 bases, and 3 bases separated the two germline ends.

This clonotype was seen more than once but under ten times. V is TRBV5-4 and J is TRBJ2-2, with a possible D match to TRBD1 (6 bases). Looked up from germline, CDR1 is SGHNT and CDR2 is YYREEE (reference sequence). The V end was cut by 5 bases, the J end by 5 bases, with 16 bases between. The CDR3 length is 15 residues. CDR3 nucleotide sequence: TGTGCCAGCAGACAGGGACAACAAACTACCGGGGAGCTGTTTTTT. This sequence encodes CASRQGQQTTGELFF.

This clonotype was picked up many times. The chain is built from TRBV7-8 and TRBJ2-3; D remains unclear. Trimming cost V 1 base and J 0 bases, with 11 bases left between them. This CDR3 region has 16 residues. Germline V gives CDR1 SGHVS, CDR2 FQNEAQ. The CDR3 bases are TGTGCCAGCAGCTTAGTGATGGGTTTCAGCACAGATACGCAGTATTTT. Protein: CASSLVMGFSTDTQYF.